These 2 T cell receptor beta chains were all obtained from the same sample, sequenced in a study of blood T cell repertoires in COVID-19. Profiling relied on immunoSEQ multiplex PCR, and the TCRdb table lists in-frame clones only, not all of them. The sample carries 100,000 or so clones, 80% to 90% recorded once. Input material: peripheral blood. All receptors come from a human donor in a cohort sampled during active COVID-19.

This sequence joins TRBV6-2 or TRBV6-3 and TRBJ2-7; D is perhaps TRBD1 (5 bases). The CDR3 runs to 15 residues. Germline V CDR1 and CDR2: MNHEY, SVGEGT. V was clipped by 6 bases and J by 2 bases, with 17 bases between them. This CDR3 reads CASSLGSGKAYEQYF. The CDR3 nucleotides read TGTGCCAGCAGCCTAGGGTCAGGGAAAGCCTACGAGCAGTACTTC.

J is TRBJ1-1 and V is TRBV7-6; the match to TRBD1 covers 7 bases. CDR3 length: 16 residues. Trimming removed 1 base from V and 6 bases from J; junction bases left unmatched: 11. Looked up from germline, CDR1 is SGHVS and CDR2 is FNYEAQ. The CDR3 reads CASSLVGGGLIAEAFF. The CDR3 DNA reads TGTGCCAGCAGCTTAGTAGGAGGGGGCCTCATCGCTGAAGCTTTCTTT.